These T cell receptor beta chains were read from a single sample in a study of blood T cell repertoires in COVID-19. The table came from immunoSEQ multiplex PCR; TCRdb's copy has only in-frame clones and leaves some out. The data contain about 330,000 clones, 87% of them singletons. Material: peripheral blood. The receptors derive from a man aged 25-40 years with COVID-19, enrolled during active disease. The CDR3 runs from the conserved cysteine through the conserved F or W. The D gene is left open where the match is weak. Only some rows state a clone size, as once, few, many or a class for expanded clones.

clone size: .; V gene: TRBV28; D gene: .; J gene: TRBJ2-3; CDR3 protein: CASSVRENTQYF; CDR3 DNA: TGTGCCAGTTCGGTTCGGGAGAATACGCAGTATTTT
clone size: .; V gene: TRBV30; D gene: .; J gene: TRBJ1-2; CDR3 protein: CAYGYGYTF; CDR3 DNA: TGTGCCTACGGCTATGGCTACACCTTC
clone size: .; V gene: TRBV3-1/TRBV3-2; D gene: TRBD2; J gene: TRBJ2-1; CDR3 protein: CASSQVTSGDNEQFF; CDR3 DNA: TGTGCCAGCAGCCAAGTTACTAGCGGGGACAATGAGCAGTTCTTC
clone size: .; V gene: TRBV29-1; D gene: .; J gene: TRBJ1-6; CDR3 protein: CSVRWTSNNSPLHF; CDR3 DNA: TGCAGCGTTCGTTGGACATCCAATAATTCACCCCTCCACTTT
clone size: once; V gene: TRBV29-1; D gene: .; J gene: TRBJ2-1; CDR3 protein: CSVQGGRLAEQFF; CDR3 DNA: TGCAGCGTTCAAGGGGGGCGTTTAGCTGAGCAGTTCTTC
clone size: .; V gene: TRBV27; D gene: .; J gene: TRBJ2-3; CDR3 protein: CASSLNSGPTDTQYF; CDR3 DNA: TGTGCCAGCAGTTTAAACAGCGGGCCCACAGATACGCAGTATTTT
clone size: .; V gene: TRBV5-8; D gene: .; J gene: TRBJ2-1; CDR3 protein: CASSPWSGVDNEQFF; CDR3 DNA: TGTGCCAGCAGCCCATGGTCAGGGGTGGACAATGAGCAGTTCTTC
clone size: .; V gene: TRBV29-1; D gene: TRBD2; J gene: TRBJ2-2; CDR3 protein: CSVEGRGLAGTGELFF; CDR3 DNA: TGCAGCGTTGAAGGGAGGGGACTAGCGGGAACCGGGGAGCTGTTTTTT
clone size: .; V gene: TRBV29-1; D gene: TRBD1; J gene: TRBJ2-1; CDR3 protein: CSTTGQASEQFF; CDR3 DNA: TGCAGCACTACGGGACAGGCATCCGAGCAGTTCTTC
clone size: .; V gene: TRBV7-3; D gene: TRBD2; J gene: TRBJ2-2; CDR3 protein: CASSLLAGGPGTGELFF; CDR3 DNA: TGTGCCAGCAGCTTACTAGCGGGGGGGCCCGGCACCGGGGAGCTGTTTTTT
clone size: few; V gene: TRBV29-1; D gene: TRBD1; J gene: TRBJ1-1; CDR3 protein: CSVERGQGLTTEAFF; CDR3 DNA: TGCAGCGTTGAAAGGGGACAGGGTTTGACGACTGAAGCTTTCTTT
clone size: .; V gene: TRBV5-6; D gene: .; J gene: TRBJ1-5; CDR3 protein: CASSWVGGAQFDQPQHF; CDR3 DNA: TGTGCCAGCAGCTGGGTAGGGGGGGCTCAATTCGATCAGCCCCAGCATTTT
clone size: .; V gene: TRBV12-5; D gene: TRBD2; J gene: TRBJ2-1; CDR3 protein: CASASGYSYNEQFF; CDR3 DNA: TGTGCTAGCGCTAGCGGATACTCCTACAATGAGCAGTTCTTC
clone size: .; V gene: TRBV29-1; D gene: TRBD1; J gene: TRBJ1-5; CDR3 protein: CSVVAGQGEPQHF; CDR3 DNA: TGCAGCGTTGTCGCGGGACAGGGAGAGCCCCAGCATTTT